Shown below are 24 T cell receptor beta chains from a single sample sequenced in a study of blood T cell repertoires in COVID-19. Repertoires were generated with immunoSEQ multiplex PCR, while TCRdb's copy carries only in-frame clones and drops some. The profile shows 110,000 or so clones, more than 85% of them singletons. The specimen was peripheral blood. The receptors shown here come from a human donor with acute or convalescent COVID-19. The donor label of this sample is uncertain.

The chain uses TRBV4-1 and TRBJ1-2; TRBD1 is a possible D gene (5 bases). CDR3 length: 16 residues. Germline V gene lookup returns CDR1 MGHRA and CDR2 YSYEKL. With 0 bases removed from V and 0 bases from J, the gap between germline ends came to 11 bases. The CDR3 reads CASSQDAGGTNYGYTF. The CDR3 coding sequence is TGCGCCAGCAGCCAAGATGCGGGGGGGACTAACTATGGCTACACCTTC.

The sample holds one count of this clone. The chain couples TRBV7-9 to TRBJ2-7; 7 nucleotides align to TRBD1. After removal of 4 bases from V and 1 base from J, the junction contained 10 bases not matched to a gene. This CDR3 has 16 amino acids. Looked up from germline, CDR1 is SEHNR and CDR2 is FQNEAQ (reference sequence). This CDR3 is CASSSNTGVNSYEQYF. The CDR3 DNA follows: TGTGCCAGCAGCTCTAACACAGGGGTAAATTCCTACGAGCAGTACTTC.

This clone has only one observation. This chain links TRBV27 with TRBJ1-1; 10 bases agree with TRBD1. Germline V gene sequence: CDR1 MNHEY, CDR2 SMNVEV (reference sequence). There are 15 residues in the CDR3. V shed 5 bases, J shed 1 base, and the junction held 4 bases outside the gene matches. The CDR3 DNA is TGTGCCAGCAGTACCCGACAGGGGGCGAACACTGAAGCTTTCTTT. This translates into CASSTRQGANTEAFF.

The rearrangement joins TRBV28 to TRBJ1-1; 8 nucleotides agree with TRBD1. The CDR3 has 14 amino acids. With 3 bases clipped from V and 4 bases from J, the junction kept 4 bases outside the gene matches. The germline V gene has CDR1 MDHEN and CDR2 SYDVKM. CDR3 protein: CASSFLQGGTEAFF. CDR3 DNA: TGTGCCAGCAGTTTTCTACAGGGGGGCACTGAAGCTTTCTTT.

CDR3 nucleotide sequence: TGTGCCAGCAGGGCCGGGACTCCTCTGCCCGGGGAGCTGTTTTTT. Protein sequence: CASRAGTPLPGELFF. The rearrangement joins TRBV6-5 to TRBJ2-2, with D possibly being TRBD2 (6 bases). The CDR3 sequence is 15 residues long. Germline CDR1 reads MNHEY; CDR2 reads SVGAGI. V lost 6 bases, J lost 6 bases, and 17 bases lay in between.

This chain connects TRBV30 to TRBJ2-3; 8 bases match TRBD1. V dropped 4 bases and J dropped 3; count of bases not matched to a gene: 3. Germline V gene sequence: CDR1 GTSNPN, CDR2 SVGIG (reference sequence). The CDR3 length is 13 residues. The CDR3: CAWTRGHTDTQYF. CDR3 nucleotide sequence: TGTGCCTGGACCAGGGGGCATACAGATACGCAGTATTTT.

The rearrangement joins TRBV27 to TRBJ1-2, with D perhaps matching TRBD1 (6 bases). Germline assignment: CDR1 MNHEY and CDR2 SMNVEV (reference sequence). Trimming stripped 3 bases from V and 6 bases from J, with 14 bases between. The CDR3 loop spans 14 amino acids. CDR3 loop: CASSFWGGGDGYTF. The CDR3 region has the DNA TGTGCCAGCAGTTTCTGGGGGGGCGGGGATGGCTACACCTTC.

This chain uses TRBV6-2 or TRBV6-3 with TRBJ1-5; 8 bases match TRBD1. Germline V gene sequence: CDR1 MNHEY, CDR2 SVGEGT. With 2 bases clipped from V and 9 bases from J, the junction kept 9 bases outside the gene matches. This CDR3 contains 15 residues. CDR3 in amino acids: CASSYLAGGLGPQHF. The CDR3 DNA reads as TGTGCCAGCAGTTACCTAGCAGGGGGCTTAGGGCCCCAGCATTTT.

The J gene is TRBJ2-1, the V gene TRBV10-3; D may be TRBD2 (5 bases). Germline values: CDR1 ENHRY, CDR2 SYGVKD. This CDR3 comprises 15 residues. Trimming shortened V by 7 bases and J by 0 bases, and 13 bases separated the two germline ends. CDR3 nucleotide sequence: TGTGCCATCAAGGAGGAGACAAGCTCCTACAATGAGCAGTTCTTC. Translating gives CAIKEETSSYNEQFF.

The chain combines TRBV6-4 with TRBJ1-2; 10 bases map to TRBD1. Germline CDR1 is MRHNA and CDR2 is SNTAGT. The CDR3 has 15 residues. Losses at the gene ends were 0 bases for V and 6 bases for J; bases not matched to a gene: 4. CDR3 amino acids: CASSDSRDRGNGYTF. The CDR3 coding sequence is TGTGCCAGCAGTGACTCCCGGGACAGGGGAAATGGCTACACCTTC.

Only one count was recorded for this clone. This chain uses TRBV4-3 with TRBJ1-6; 10 bases map to TRBD1. With V trimmed by 8 bases and J by 5 bases, 0 bases remained unmatched. This CDR3 comprises 13 residues. From germline, CDR1 is LGHNA and CDR2 YSLEER. The CDR3 bases are TGCGCCAGCGGGACAGGGGATAATTCACCCCTCCACTTT. Translating gives CASGTGDNSPLHF.

The V and J genes are TRBV21-1 and TRBJ1-2; the table's D call TRBD1 went unverified against the DNA. TRBV21-1 is annotated as a pseudogene. This CDR3 has 13 amino acids. In DNA, the CDR3 is TGTGCCAGCGGTTCCGGACAGGGACGTGGCTACACCTTC. Protein product: CASGSGQGRGYTF.

This clone was detected only a few times. The V and J genes are TRBV11-2 and TRBJ2-1; TRBD2 matches 11 bases. CDR3 size: 14 residues. The germline V gene encodes CDR1 SGHAT and CDR2 FQNNGV. Trimming cost V 3 bases and J 9 bases; bases outside gene matches: 4. CDR3 protein: CASSFLAGGGEQFF. CDR3 coding DNA: TGTGCCAGCAGCTTTCTAGCGGGAGGCGGTGAGCAGTTCTTC.

The J gene is TRBJ1-2, the V gene TRBV11-2; no firm D call. The V end was cut by 0 bases, the J end by 1 base, with 6 bases between. The length of the CDR3 is 14 residues. Germline V gives CDR1 SGHAT, CDR2 FQNNGV. The CDR3 coding sequence is TGTGCCAGCAGCTTAGACGGCGGTAACTATGGCTACACCTTC. Its translation: CASSLDGGNYGYTF.

The chain has TRBV12-5 and TRBJ2-2; 7 nucleotides align to TRBD2. The CDR3 length is 15 residues. Per the germline V gene, CDR1 is LGHNT and CDR2 is FRNRAP. The V segment lost 11 bases and the J segment 2 bases; nucleotides outside the gene matches: 11. The CDR3 DNA reads TGTGCTGTGGAGGGAGGGGATCCCAACACCGGGGAGCTGTTTTTT. Its translation: CAVEGGDPNTGELFF.

This chain connects TRBV7-3 to TRBJ2-2, with a possible D match to TRBD1 (5 bases). CDR1 and CDR2 from the germline V gene are SGHTA and FQGTGA. This CDR3 contains 16 residues. V was shortened by 1 base and J by 1 base, with 10 bases between the two germline ends. The CDR3 DNA is TGTGCCAGCAGCTTAAATAGGGGCGGGAACACCGGGGAGCTGTTTTTT. Residues: CASSLNRGGNTGELFF.

The chain joins TRBV5-1 to TRBJ2-2; 7 bases are a match to TRBD2. V was pared by 4 bases and J by 5 bases, with 8 bases of the junction left unmatched. The CDR3 runs to 15 residues. Germline CDR1 reads SGHRS; CDR2 reads YFSETQ. The CDR3 protein is CASSPREGGTGELFF. The CDR3 DNA follows: TGCGCCAGCAGCCCAAGAGAGGGAGGGACCGGGGAGCTGTTTTTT.

This clone was observed a single time. The gene calls are TRBV19 and TRBJ1-1; D possibly corresponds to TRBD1 (5 bases). CDR1 is LNHDA, CDR2 SQIVND, per germline (reference sequence). The CDR3 consists of 14 residues. V gave up 5 bases and J gave up 4 bases, with 14 bases separating them. The CDR3 bases are TGTGCCAGTAGTCTTCTTACAGGTGGCACTGAAGCTTTCTTT. This encodes CASSLLTGGTEAFF.

J is TRBJ1-2 and V is TRBV7-2; a weak D match, TRBD1 (6 bases). From germline, CDR1 is SGHTA and CDR2 FQGNSA. The V end lost 5 bases, the J end lost 0 bases, and 10 bases lay between the germline ends. CDR3 length: 14 amino acids. CDR3 bases: TGTGCCAGCAGCCAAGGGGGGGCTAACTATGGCTACACCTTC. It yields the protein CASSQGGANYGYTF.

The V and J genes are TRBV5-8 and TRBJ2-1, with 8 positions matching TRBD1. CDR1 SGHTS and CDR2 YDEGEE come from the germline V gene. Losses at the gene ends were 5 bases for V and 3 bases for J; bases not matched to a gene: 13. CDR3 length equals 17 residues. The CDR3: CASRRQGAGKGYNEQFF. In DNA form, the CDR3 reads TGTGCCAGCAGGCGCCAGGGGGCGGGGAAGGGCTACAATGAGCAGTTCTTC.

This clone appeared a single time. V and J are TRBV7-9 and TRBJ1-6; no definite D call. Trimming took 5 bases from V and 8 from J, leaving 13 bases between them. This CDR3 has 14 residues. Germline CDR1 reads SEHNR; CDR2 reads FQNEAQ (reference sequence). CDR3 sequence (DNA): TGTGCCAGCAGCCTTACAGTCAGCTATTCACCCCTCCACTTT. It codes for CASSLTVSYSPLHF.

The V gene is TRBV2, the J gene TRBJ1-5; D gene unclear. The germline V gene encodes CDR1 SNHLY and CDR2 FYNNEI. The V end lost 0 bases, the J end lost 5 bases, and 11 bases lay between the germline ends. This CDR3 is 15 amino acids long. Here the CDR3 DNA reads TGTGCCAGCAGTGAAGCTCTCACAGTAGATCAGCCCCAGCATTTT. Amino acid sequence: CASSEALTVDQPQHF.

The chain has TRBV29-1 and TRBJ1-1; D gene uncertain. With 0 bases removed from V and 1 base from J, the gap between germline ends came to 3 bases. This CDR3 has 12 amino acids. Looked up from germline, CDR1 is SQVTM and CDR2 is ANQGSEA. This chain's CDR3 is CSVEDRNTEAFF. DNA for the CDR3: TGCAGCGTTGAAGATCGGAACACTGAAGCTTTCTTT.

The V gene is TRBV9, the J gene TRBJ2-2; 10 positions agree with TRBD2. J was trimmed by 13 bases and V by 0 bases; bases with no gene match: 9. The germline CDR1 and CDR2 sequences are SGDLS and YYNGEE. There are 15 residues in the CDR3. The CDR3 loop reads CASSVGGLAAGGLFF. The CDR3 region has the DNA TGTGCCAGCAGCGTAGGTGGACTAGCGGCGGGTGGGCTGTTTTTT.